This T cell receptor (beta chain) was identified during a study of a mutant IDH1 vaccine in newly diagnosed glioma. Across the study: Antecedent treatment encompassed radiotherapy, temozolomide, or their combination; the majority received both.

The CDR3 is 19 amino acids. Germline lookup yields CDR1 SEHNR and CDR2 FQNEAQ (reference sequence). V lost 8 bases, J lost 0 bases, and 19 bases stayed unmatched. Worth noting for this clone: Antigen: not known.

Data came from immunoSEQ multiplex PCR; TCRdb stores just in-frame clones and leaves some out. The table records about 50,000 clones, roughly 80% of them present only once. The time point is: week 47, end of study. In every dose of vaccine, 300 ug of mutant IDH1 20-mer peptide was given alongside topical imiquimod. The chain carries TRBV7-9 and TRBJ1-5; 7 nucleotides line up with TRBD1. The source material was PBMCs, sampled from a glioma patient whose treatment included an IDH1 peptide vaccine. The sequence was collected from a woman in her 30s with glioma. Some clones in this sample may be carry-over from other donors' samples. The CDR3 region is CASLLIPPGTANSNQPQHF. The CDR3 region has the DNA TGTGCCAGCCTCTTAATCCCGCCAGGGACAGCAAATAGCAATCAGCCCCAGCATTTT.